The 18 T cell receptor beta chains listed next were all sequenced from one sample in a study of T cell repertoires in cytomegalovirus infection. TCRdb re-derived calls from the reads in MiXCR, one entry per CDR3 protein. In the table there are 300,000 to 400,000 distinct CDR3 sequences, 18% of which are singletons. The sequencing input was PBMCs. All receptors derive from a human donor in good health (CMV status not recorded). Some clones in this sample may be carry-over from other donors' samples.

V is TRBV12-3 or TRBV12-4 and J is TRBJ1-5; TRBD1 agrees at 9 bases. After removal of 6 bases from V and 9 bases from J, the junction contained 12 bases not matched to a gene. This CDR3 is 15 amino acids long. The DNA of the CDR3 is TGTGCCAGCAGCCCCGGGACAGGGTATTATCGGCCCCAGCATTTT. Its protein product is CASSPGTGYYRPQHF.

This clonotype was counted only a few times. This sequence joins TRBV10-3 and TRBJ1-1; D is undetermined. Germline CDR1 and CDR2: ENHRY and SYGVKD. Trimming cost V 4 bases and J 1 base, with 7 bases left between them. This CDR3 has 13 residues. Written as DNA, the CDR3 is TGTGCCATCAGTGGAGGTTCGAACACTGAAGCTTTCTTT. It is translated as CAISGGSNTEAFF.

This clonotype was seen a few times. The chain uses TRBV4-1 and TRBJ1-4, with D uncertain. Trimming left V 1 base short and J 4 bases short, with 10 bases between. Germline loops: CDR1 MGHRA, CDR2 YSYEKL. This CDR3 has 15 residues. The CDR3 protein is CASSQVETGNEKLFF. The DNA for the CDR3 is TGCGCCAGCAGCCAAGTAGAAACGGGTAATGAAAAACTGTTTTTT.

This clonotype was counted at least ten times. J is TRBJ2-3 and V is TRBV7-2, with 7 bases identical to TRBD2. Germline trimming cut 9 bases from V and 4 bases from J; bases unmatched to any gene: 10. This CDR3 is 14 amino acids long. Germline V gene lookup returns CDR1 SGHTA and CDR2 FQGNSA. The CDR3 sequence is CASKTAGDADTQYF. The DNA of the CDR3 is TGTGCCAGTAAAACGGCGGGAGACGCAGATACGCAGTATTTT. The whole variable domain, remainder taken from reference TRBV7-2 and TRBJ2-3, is GAGVSQSPSNKVTEKGKDVELRCDPISGHTALYWYRQSLGQGLEFLIYFQGNSAPDKSGLPSDRFSAERTGGSVSTLTIQRTQQEDSAVYLCASKTAGDADTQYFGPGTRLTVL.

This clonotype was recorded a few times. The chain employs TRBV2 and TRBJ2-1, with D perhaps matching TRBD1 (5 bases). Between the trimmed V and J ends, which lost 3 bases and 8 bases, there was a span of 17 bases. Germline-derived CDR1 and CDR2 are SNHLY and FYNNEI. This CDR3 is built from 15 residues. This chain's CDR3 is CASSDGRQPGDEQFF. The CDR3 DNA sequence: TGTGCCAGCAGTGACGGCCGACAGCCTGGGGATGAGCAGTTCTTC.

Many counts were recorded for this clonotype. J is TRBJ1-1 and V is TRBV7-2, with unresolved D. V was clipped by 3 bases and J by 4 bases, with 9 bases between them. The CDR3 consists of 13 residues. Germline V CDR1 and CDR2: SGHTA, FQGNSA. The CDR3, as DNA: TGTGCCAGCAGCTTGTCGTTGAGCACTGAAGCTTTCTTT. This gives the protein CASSLSLSTEAFF.

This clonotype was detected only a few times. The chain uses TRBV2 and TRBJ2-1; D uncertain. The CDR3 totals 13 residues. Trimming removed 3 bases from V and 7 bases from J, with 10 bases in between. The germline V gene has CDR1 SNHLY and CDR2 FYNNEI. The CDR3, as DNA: TGTGCCAGCAGTGAGGGGTGGAGTAATGAGCAGTTCTTC. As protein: CASSEGWSNEQFF.

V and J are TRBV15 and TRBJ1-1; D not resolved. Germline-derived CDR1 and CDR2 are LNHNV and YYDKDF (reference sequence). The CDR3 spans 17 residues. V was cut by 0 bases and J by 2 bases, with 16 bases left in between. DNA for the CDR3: TGTGCCACCAGCAGAGACGCCATGGCAATCACAAACACTGAAGCTTTCTTT. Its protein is CATSRDAMAITNTEAFF.

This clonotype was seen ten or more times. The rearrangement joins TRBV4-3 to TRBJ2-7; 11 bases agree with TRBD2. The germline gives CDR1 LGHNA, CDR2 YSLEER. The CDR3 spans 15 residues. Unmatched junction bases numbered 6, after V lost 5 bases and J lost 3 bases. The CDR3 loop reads CASSGLAGGDYEQYF. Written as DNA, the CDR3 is TGCGCCAGCAGCGGGCTAGCGGGAGGCGACTACGAGCAGTACTTC.

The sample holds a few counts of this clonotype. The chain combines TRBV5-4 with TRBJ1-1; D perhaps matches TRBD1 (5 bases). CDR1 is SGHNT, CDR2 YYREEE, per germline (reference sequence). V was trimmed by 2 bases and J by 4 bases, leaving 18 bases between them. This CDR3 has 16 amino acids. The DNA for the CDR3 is TGTGCCAGCAGCTTACCATTAGGGCAGGGTGCCACTGAAGCTTTCTTT. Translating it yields CASSLPLGQGATEAFF.

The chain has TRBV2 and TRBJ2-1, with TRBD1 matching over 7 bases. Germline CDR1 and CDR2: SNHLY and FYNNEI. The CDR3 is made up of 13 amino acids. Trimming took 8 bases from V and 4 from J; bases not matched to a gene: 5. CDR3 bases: TGTGCCAGCGGGACAGAGACGTACAATGAGCAGTTCTTC. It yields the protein CASGTETYNEQFF.

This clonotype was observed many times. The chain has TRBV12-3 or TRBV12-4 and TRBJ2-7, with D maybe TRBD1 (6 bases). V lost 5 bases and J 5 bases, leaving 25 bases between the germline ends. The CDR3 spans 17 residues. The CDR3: CASSPHIYRARKNEQYF. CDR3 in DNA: TGTGCCAGCAGTCCTCATATTTACAGGGCCCGAAAGAACGAGCAGTACTTC.

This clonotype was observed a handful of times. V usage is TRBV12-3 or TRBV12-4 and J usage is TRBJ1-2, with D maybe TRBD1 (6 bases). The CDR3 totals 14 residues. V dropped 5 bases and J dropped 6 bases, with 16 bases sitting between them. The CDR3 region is CASSLQGRVNGYTF. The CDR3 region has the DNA TGTGCCAGCAGTCTGCAGGGGCGGGTTAATGGCTACACCTTC.

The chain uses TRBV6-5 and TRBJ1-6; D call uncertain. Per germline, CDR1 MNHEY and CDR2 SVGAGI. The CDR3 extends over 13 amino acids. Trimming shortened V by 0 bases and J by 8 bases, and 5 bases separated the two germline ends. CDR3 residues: CASSYSWDSPLHF. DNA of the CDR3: TGTGCCAGCAGTTACTCGTGGGATTCACCCCTCCACTTT.

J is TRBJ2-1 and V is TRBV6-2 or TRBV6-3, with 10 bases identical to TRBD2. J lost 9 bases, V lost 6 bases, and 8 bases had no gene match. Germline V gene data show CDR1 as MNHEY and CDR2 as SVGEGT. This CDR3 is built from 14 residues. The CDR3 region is CASSLAGVSGEQFF. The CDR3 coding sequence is TGTGCCAGCAGCCTAGCGGGAGTGTCTGGTGAGCAGTTCTTC.

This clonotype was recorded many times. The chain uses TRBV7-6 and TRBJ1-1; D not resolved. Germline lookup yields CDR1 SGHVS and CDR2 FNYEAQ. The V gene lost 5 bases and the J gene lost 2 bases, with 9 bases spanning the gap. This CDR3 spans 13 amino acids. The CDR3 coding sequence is TGTGCCAGCAGCCCACAGACCAACACTGAAGCTTTCTTT. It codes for CASSPQTNTEAFF. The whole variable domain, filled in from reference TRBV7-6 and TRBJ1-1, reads GAGVSQSPRYKVTKRGQDVALRCDPISGHVSLYWYRQALGQGPEFLTYFNYEAQQDKSGLPNDRFSAERPEGSISTLTIQRTEQRDSAMYRCASSPQTNTEAFFGQGTRLTVV.

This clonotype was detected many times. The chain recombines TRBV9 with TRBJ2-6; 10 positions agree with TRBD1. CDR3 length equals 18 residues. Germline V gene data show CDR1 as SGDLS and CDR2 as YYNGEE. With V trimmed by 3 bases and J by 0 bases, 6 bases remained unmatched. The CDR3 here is CASSDQDRGGSGANVLTF. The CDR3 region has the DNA TGTGCCAGCAGCGATCAGGACAGGGGGGGCTCTGGGGCCAACGTCCTGACTTTC.

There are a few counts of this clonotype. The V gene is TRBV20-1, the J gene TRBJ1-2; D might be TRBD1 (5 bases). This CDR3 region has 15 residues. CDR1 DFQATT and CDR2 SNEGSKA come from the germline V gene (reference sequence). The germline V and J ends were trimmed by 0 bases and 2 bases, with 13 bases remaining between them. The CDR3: CSARDQGRGNYGYTF. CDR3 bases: TGCAGTGCTAGAGATCAGGGTAGGGGAAACTATGGCTACACCTTC.